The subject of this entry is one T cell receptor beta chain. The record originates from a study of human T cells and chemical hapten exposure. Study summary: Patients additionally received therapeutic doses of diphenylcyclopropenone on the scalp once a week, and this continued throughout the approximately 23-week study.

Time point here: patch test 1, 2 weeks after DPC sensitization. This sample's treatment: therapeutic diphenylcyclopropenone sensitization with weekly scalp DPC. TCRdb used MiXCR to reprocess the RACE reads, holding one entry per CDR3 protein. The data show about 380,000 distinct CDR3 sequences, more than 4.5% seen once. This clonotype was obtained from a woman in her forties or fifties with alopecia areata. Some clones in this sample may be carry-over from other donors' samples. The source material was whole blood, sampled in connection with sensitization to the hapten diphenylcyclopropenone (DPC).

The CDR3 sequence is CASTGVGANVLTF. CDR3 DNA sequence: TGTGCCAGTACAGGGGTAGGGGCCAACGTCCTGACTTTC. V gene TRBV25-1 combines with J gene TRBJ2-6; TRBD1 agrees at 7 bases. V gave up 9 bases and J gave up 4 bases; unmatched junction bases: 3. The CDR3 runs to 13 residues. Germline V gene sequence: CDR1 MGHDK, CDR2 SYGVNS.